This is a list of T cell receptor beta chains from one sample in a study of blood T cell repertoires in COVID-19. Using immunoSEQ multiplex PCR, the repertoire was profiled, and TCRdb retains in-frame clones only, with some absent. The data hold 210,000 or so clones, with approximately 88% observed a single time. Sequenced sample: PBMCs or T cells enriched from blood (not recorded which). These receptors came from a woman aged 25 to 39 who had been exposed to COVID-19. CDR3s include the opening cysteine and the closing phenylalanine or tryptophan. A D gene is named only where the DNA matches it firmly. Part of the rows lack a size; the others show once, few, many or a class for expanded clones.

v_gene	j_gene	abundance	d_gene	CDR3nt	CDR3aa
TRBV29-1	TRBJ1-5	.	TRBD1	TGCAGCGTTAAGGGACAGGGGGCGGCTCAGCCCCAGCATTTT	CSVKGQGAAQPQHF
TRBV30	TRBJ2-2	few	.	TGTGCCTGGAGGCAGTGGGCCTCGAACACCGGGGAGCTGTTTTTT	CAWRQWASNTGELFF
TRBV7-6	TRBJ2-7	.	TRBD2	TGTGCCAGCAGCGCCGGGAGGGCCTTCGTCCACGAGCAGTACTTC	CASSAGRAFVHEQYF
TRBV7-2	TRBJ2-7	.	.	TGTGCCAGCAGCTTAAGTAGCGGTTACGAGCAGTACTTC	CASSLSSGYEQYF
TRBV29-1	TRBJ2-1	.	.	TGCAGCGGTGGCTTCCACAATGAGCAGTTCTTC	CSGGFHNEQFF
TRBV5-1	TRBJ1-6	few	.	TGCGCCAGCAGCCCTTCTCCCATTACAGGGATGTCGGGAAATTCACCCCTCCACTTT	CASSPSPITGMSGNSPLHF
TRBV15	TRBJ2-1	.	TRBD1	TGTGCCACCAGAGAGGGGGCAGGCCCACCCCACAATGAGCAGTTCTTC	CATREGAGPPHNEQFF
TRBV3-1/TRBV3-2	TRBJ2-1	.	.	TGTGCCAGCAGCGGGCGGGGGCTCGGGGGTGAGCAGTTCTTC	CASSGRGLGGEQFF
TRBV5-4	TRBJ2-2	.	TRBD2	TGTGCCAGCAGCCAGGGACTAGCGGGAGAATTTGGGGAGCTGTTTTTT	CASSQGLAGEFGELFF
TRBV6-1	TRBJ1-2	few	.	TGTGCCAGCAGTGAATCCATCTACGGCTACACCTTC	CASSESIYGYTF
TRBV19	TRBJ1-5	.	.	TGTGCCAGTAGTTCACAGGGCGGTCAGCCCCAGCATTTT	CASSSQGGQPQHF
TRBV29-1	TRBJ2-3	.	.	TGCAGCGTTGGGAGGGACCGGGTCACAGATACGCAGTATTTT	CSVGRDRVTDTQYF
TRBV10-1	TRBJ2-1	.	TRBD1	TGCGCCAGCAGCGCAGACAGGGATTCGTACTACAATGAGCAGTTCTTC	CASSADRDSYYNEQFF
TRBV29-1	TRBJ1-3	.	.	TGCAGCGTTGAACTTTCCTCTGGAAACACCATATATTTT	CSVELSSGNTIYF
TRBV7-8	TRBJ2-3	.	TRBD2	TGTGCCAGCAGCTTAGCGACTAGCGGGAGGAAAGCAGATACGCAGTATTTT	CASSLATSGRKADTQYF
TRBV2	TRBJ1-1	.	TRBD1	TGTGCCAGCAGTCGGACAGGGGGCGGCAAGAACACTGAAGCTTTCTTT	CASSRTGGGKNTEAFF
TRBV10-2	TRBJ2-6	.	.	TGCGCCAGCAGCCTGACAACCAACTCTGGGGCCAACGTCCTGACTTTC	CASSLTTNSGANVLTF
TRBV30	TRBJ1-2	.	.	TGTGCCTGGAGCAAGGGGCTTGTTGGCTACACCTTC	CAWSKGLVGYTF
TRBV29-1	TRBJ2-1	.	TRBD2	TGCAGCGTCAGGACTAGCGGGAGACGGGATGAGCAGTTCTTC	CSVRTSGRRDEQFF
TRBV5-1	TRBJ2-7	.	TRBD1	TGCGCCAGCAGCTTAGGGACAGGGATTTACGAGCAGTACTTC	CASSLGTGIYEQYF
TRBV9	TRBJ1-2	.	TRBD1	TGTGCCAGCAGCAGAGACGTGGGGACAGGGGGCATGTTAGGCTACACCTTC	CASSRDVGTGGMLGYTF
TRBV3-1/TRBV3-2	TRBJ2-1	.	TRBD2	TGTGCCACCGCCTCCCGGGGGGGCTCCTACAATGAGCAGTTCTTC	CATASRGGSYNEQFF
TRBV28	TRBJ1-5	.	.	TGTGCCAGCAGTGTTACAGGTTCCCATCAGCCCCAGCATTTT	CASSVTGSHQPQHF
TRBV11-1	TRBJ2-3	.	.	TGTGCCAGCAGCCCAGGACAACTAGCTAGCACAGATACGCAGTATTTT	CASSPGQLASTDTQYF
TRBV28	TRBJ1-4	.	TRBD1	TGTGCCAGCGCCCGGGACAGACCTAATGAAAAACTGTTTTTT	CASARDRPNEKLFF
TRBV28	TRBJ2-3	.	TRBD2	TGTGCCAGCACCCCATCGGGGGGACGGACAGATACGCAGTATTTT	CASTPSGGRTDTQYF
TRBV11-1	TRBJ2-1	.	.	TGTGCCAGCAGCTTACATCCTAGAATTAATGAGCAGTTCTTC	CASSLHPRINEQFF
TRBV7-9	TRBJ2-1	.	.	TGTGCCAGCAGCCCGCTTGCGGGGAGAGGGGTCCATGAGCAGTTCTTC	CASSPLAGRGVHEQFF
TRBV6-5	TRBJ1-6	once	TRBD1	TGTGCCAGCAGGGCCGGGACAGTCCTCGTTTCACCCCTCCACTTT	CASRAGTVLVSPLHF
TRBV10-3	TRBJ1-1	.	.	TGTGCCATCACTAAGACAGGGAACACTGAAGCTTTCTTT	CAITKTGNTEAFF
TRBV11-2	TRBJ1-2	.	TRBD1	TGTGCCAGCAGCCAAACCGGGACAGGGGGCATGGGCTACACCTTC	CASSQTGTGGMGYTF
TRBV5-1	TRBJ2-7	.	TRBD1	TGCGCCAGCAGCAAGGCCAGGGGGCGCTACGAGCAGTACTTC	CASSKARGRYEQYF
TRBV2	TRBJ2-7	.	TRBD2	TGTGCCAGCAGGGGGACTAGCGCCTACGAGCAGTACTTC	CASRGTSAYEQYF
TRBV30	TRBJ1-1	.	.	TGTGCCTGGGGGTCGGGGGGCACTGAAGCTTTCTTT	CAWGSGGTEAFF
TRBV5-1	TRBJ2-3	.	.	TGCGCCAGCAGCTTGGGCGGCTACACAGATACGCAGTATTTT	CASSLGGYTDTQYF